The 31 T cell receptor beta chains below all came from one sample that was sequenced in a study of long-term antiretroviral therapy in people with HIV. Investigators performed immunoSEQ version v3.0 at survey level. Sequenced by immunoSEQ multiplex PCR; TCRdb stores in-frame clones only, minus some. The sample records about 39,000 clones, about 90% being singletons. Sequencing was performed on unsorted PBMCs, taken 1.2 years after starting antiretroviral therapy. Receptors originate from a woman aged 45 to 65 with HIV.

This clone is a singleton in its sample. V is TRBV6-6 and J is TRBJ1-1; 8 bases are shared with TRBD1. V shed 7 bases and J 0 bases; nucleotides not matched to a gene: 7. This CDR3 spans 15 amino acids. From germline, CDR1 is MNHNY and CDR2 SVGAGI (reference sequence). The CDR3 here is CASIKGTGLNTEAFF. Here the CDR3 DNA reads TGTGCCAGCATAAAGGGGACAGGACTGAACACTGAAGCTTTCTTT.

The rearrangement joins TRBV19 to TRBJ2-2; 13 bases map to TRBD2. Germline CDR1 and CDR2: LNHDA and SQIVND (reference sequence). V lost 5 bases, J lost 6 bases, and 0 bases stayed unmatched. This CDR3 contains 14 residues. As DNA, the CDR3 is TGTGCCAGTAGTGGACTAGCGGGGGCCGGGGAGCTGTTTTTT. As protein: CASSGLAGAGELFF.

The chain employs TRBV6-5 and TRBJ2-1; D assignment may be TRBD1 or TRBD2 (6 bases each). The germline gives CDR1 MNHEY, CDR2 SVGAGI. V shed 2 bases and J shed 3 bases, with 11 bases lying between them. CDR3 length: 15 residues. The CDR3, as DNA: TGTGCCAGCAGTTACGAAGGGGGAGGCTACAATGAGCAGTTCTTC. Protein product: CASSYEGGGYNEQFF.

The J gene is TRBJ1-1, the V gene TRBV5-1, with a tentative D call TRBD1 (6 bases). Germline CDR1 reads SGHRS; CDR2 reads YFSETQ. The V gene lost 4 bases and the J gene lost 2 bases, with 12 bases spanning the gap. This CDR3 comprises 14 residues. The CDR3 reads CASSRLDSNTEAFF. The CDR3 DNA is TGCGCCAGCAGCCGACTGGACAGTAACACTGAAGCTTTCTTT.

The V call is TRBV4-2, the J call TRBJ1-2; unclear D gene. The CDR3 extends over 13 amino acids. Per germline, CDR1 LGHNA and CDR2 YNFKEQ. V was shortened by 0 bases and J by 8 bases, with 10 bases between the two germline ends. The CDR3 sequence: CASSQDKGKGYTF. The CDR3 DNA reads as TGTGCCAGCAGCCAAGATAAGGGTAAGGGCTACACCTTC.

CDR3 sequence reads: CSVAYASGVEAFF. The CDR3 DNA reads as TGCAGCGTTGCGTACGCTAGCGGGGTTGAAGCTTTCTTT. V usage is TRBV29-1 and J usage is TRBJ1-1; no definite D call. Deletions cut 4 bases from V and 7 bases from J, with 16 bases between. CDR1 is SQVTM and CDR2 is ANQGSEA in the germline V gene. The CDR3 contains 13 residues.

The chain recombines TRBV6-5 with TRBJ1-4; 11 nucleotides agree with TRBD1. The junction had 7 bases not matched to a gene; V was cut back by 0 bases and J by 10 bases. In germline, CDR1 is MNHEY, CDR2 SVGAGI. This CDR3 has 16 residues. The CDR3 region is CASSYSWTGGYGKLFF. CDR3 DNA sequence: TGTGCCAGCAGTTACTCGTGGACAGGGGGCTACGGAAAACTGTTTTTT.

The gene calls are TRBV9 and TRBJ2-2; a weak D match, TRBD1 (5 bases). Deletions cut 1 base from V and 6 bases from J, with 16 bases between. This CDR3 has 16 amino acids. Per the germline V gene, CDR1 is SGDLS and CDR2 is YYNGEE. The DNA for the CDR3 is TGTGCCAGCAGCGTATTACCAGGGCAATCGGCCGGGGAGCTGTTTTTT. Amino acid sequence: CASSVLPGQSAGELFF. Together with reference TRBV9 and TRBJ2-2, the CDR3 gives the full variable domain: DSGVTQTPKHLITATGQRVTLRCSPRSGDLSVYWYQQSLDQGLQFLIQYYNGEERAKGNILERFSAQQFPDLHSELNLSSLELGDSALYFCASSVLPGQSAGELFFGEGSRLTVL.

The CDR3 here is CASSYLVNTEAFF. DNA for the CDR3: TGTGCCAGCAGTTACCTAGTGAACACTGAAGCTTTCTTT. The chain carries TRBV27 and TRBJ1-1; no firm D call. This CDR3 spans 13 amino acids. V was trimmed by 4 bases and J by 0 bases, leaving 6 bases between them. In germline, CDR1 is MNHEY, CDR2 SMNVEV (reference sequence).

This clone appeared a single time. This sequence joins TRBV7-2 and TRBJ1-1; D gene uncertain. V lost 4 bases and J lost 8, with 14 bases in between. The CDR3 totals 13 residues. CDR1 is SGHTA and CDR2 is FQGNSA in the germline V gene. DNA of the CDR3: TGTGCCAGCAGCTCTATGATGGAGGTCGAAGCTTTCTTT. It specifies CASSSMMEVEAFF.

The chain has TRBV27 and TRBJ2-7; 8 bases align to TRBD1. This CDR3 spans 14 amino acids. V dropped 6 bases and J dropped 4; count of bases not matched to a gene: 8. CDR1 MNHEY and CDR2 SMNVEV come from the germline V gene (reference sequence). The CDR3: CASSRSGQEYEQYF. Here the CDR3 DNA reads TGTGCCAGCAGCCGCTCGGGACAGGAATACGAGCAGTACTTC.

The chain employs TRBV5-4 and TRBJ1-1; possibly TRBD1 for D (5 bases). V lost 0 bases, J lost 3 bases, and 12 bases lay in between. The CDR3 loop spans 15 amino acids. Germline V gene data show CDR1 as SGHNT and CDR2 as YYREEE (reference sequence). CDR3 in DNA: TGTGCCAGCAGCTTGGGGGACCCCCGGGACACTGAAGCTTTCTTT. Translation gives CASSLGDPRDTEAFF.

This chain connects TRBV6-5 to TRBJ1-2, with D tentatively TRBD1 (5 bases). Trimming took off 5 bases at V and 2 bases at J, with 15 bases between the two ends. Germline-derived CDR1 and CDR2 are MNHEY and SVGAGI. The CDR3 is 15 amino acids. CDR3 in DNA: TGTGCCAGCAGTAGCCCCGGGACGGAAAACTATGGCTACACCTTC. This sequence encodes CASSSPGTENYGYTF.

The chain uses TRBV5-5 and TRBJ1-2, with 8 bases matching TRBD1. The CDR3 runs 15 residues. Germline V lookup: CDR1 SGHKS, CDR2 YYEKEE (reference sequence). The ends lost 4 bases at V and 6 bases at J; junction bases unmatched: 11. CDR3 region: CASSQTQGVVDGYTF. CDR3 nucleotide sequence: TGTGCCAGCAGCCAAACACAGGGGGTGGTAGATGGCTACACCTTC.

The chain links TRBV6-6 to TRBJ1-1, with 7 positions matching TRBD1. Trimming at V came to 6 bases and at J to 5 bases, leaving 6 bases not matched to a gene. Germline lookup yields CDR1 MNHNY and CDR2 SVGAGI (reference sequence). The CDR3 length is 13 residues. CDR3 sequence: CASRRQGGTEAFF. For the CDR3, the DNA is TGTGCCAGCAGGAGACAGGGCGGGACTGAAGCTTTCTTT.

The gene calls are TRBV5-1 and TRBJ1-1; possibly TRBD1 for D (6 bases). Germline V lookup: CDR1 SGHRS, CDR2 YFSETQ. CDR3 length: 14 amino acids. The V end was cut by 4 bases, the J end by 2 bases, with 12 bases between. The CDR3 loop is CASSPGTLNTEAFF. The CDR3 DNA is TGCGCCAGCAGCCCCGGGACACTCAACACTGAAGCTTTCTTT. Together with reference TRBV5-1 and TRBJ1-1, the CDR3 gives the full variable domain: KAGVTQTPRYLIKTRGQQVTLSCSPISGHRSVSWYQQTPGQGLQFLFEYFSETQRNKGNFPGRFSGRQFSNSRSEMNVSTLELGDSALYLCASSPGTLNTEAFFGQGTRLTVV.

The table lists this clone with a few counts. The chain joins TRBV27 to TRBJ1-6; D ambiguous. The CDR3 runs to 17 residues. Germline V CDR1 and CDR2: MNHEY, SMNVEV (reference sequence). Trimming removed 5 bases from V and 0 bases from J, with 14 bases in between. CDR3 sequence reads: CASSHNWSVSYNSPLHF. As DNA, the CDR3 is TGTGCCAGCAGTCACAATTGGAGTGTCTCCTATAATTCACCCCTCCACTTT.

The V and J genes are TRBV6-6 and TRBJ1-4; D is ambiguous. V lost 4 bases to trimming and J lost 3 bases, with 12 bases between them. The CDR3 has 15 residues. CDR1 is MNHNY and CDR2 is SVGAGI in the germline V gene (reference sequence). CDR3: CASSLPGAANEKLFF. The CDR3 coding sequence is TGTGCCAGCAGTTTACCAGGTGCGGCTAATGAAAAACTGTTTTTT.

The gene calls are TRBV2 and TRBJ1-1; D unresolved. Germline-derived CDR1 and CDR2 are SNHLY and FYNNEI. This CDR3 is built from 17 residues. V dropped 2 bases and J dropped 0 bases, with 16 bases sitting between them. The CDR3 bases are TGTGCCAGCAGTGAAAATCCCGCCCTCAGGCTGAACACTGAAGCTTTCTTT. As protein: CASSENPALRLNTEAFF.

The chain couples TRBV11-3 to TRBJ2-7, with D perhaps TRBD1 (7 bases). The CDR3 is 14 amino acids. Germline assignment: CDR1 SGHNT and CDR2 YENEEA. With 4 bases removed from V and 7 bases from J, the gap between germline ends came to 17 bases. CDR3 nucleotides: TGTGCCAGCAGCTCCGAGGAGGGGGCTGGGGAGCAGTACTTC. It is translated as CASSSEEGAGEQYF.

CDR3: CAWSAGTPNQPQHF. The CDR3 DNA follows: TGTGCCTGGAGTGCCGGGACCCCCAATCAGCCCCAGCATTTT. This chain joins TRBV30 and TRBJ1-5; D might be TRBD1 (5 bases). V lost 1 base, J lost 3 bases, and 10 bases lay in between. Germline V gives CDR1 GTSNPN, CDR2 SVGIG (reference sequence). The CDR3 sequence is 14 residues long.

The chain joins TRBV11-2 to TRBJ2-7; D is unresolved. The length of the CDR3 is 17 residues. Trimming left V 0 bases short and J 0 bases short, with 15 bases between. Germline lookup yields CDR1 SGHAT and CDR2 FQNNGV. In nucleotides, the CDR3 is TGTGCCAGCAGCTTAGATCGCCAGGCACAACTCTCCTACGAGCAGTACTTC. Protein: CASSLDRQAQLSYEQYF.

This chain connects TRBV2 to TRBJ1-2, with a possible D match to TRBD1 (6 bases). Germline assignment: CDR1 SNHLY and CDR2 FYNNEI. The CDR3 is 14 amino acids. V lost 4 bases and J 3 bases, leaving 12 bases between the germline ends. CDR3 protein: CASSAGGAYYGYTF. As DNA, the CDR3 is TGTGCCAGCAGTGCGGGGGGCGCATACTATGGCTACACCTTC.

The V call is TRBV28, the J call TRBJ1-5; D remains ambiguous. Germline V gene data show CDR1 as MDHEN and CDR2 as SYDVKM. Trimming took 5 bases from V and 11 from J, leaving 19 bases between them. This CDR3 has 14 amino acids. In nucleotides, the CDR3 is TGTGCCAGCAGTCTCCTATCTATTAAGTCAGCCCAGCATTTT. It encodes CASSLLSIKSAQHF.

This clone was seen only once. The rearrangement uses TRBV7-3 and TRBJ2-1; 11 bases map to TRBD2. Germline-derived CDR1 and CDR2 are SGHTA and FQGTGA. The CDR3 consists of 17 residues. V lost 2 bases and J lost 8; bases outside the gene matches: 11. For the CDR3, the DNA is TGTGCCAGCAGCTTATTTGGTATAGCGGGGGGGCGAGATGAGCAGTTCTTC. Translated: CASSLFGIAGGRDEQFF.

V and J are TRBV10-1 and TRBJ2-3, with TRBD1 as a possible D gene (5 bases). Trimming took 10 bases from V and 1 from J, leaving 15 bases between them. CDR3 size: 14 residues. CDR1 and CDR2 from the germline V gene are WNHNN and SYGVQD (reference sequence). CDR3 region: CATSDTKRTDTQYF. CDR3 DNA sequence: TGCGCCACCTCGGACACAAAACGCACAGATACGCAGTATTTT.

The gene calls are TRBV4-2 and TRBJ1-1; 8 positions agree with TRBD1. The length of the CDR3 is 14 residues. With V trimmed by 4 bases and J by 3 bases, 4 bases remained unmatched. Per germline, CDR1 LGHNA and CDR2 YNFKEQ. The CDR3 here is CASSPRQGYTEAFF. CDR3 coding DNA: TGTGCCAGCAGCCCCCGACAGGGGTACACTGAAGCTTTCTTT.

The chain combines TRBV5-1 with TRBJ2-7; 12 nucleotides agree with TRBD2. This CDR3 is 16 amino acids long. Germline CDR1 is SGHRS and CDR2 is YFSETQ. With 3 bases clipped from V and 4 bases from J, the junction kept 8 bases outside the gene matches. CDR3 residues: CASSSRLAGVPYEQYF. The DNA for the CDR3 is TGCGCCAGCAGCTCGAGACTAGCGGGGGTCCCTTACGAGCAGTACTTC.

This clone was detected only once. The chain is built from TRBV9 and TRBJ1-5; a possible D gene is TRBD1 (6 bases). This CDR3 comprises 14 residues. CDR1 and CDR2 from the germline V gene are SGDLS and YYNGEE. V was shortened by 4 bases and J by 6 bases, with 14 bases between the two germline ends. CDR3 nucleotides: TGTGCCAGCAGCCCAACAGGGCAACGTCAGCCCCAGCATTTT. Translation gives CASSPTGQRQPQHF.

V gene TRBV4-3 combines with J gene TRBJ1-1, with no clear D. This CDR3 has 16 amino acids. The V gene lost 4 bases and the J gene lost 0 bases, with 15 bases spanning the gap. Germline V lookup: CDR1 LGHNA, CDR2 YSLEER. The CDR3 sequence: CASSPSAASMNTEAFF. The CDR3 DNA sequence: TGCGCCAGCAGCCCCTCCGCAGCGTCCATGAACACTGAAGCTTTCTTT.

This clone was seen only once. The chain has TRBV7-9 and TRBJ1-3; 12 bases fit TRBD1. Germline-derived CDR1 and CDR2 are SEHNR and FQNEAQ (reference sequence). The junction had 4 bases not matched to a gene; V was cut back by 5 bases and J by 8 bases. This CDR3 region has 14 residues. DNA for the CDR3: TGTGCCAGCAGCAGGGGACAGGGGGCAGACACCATATATTTT. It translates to CASSRGQGADTIYF.